This T cell receptor (beta chain) emerged from a study of T cells expressing NK-cell markers (dated by TCRdb to the early 2020s). Regarding the study in general: About 8 donors provided sorted CD3+CD56+NKG2C+, CD3+CD56+NKG2C- and CD3+CD56-NKG2C+ T-cell subsets, whose TCR beta-chain repertoires were profiled. Among the eight sequenced donors, seven were HCMV-seropositive and one was HCMV-seronegative. The eight sequenced donors were randomly selected healthy volunteers, three men and five women. The libraries were sequenced on Illumina HiSeq 2000/2500, MiSeq or NextSeq, producing 2 x 150 bp reads.

What the work shows at the level of the full study, not this receptor alone: In over 5 donors, the dominant CD3+CD56+NKG2C+ clonotypes were among the top 10 CD8+ clonotypes and accounted for about 1.0-7.5% of CD8+ T cells. Those dominant clonotypes were again the most abundant among CD3+CD56-NKG2C+ cells in several donors, at about 25-60.1%. Whether the expanded NKG2C-expressing T cell clones were specific for HCMV antigens remained unclear.

Sequencer: Illumina HiSeq 2000. TCR beta cDNA libraries were made by 5'RACE template switching that added a universal primer site and unique molecular identifiers. cDNA synthesis was primed from the TCR beta constant segment, followed by two successive PCR amplification steps. In the original analysis: Reads were demultiplexed and grouped by UMI with MIGEC, and clonotypes were assembled and quantified with MiTCR. To exclude erroneous sequences, any TCR cDNA sequence not supported by at least two reads was discarded. The tcR package was used for downstream repertoire analysis, and clonotypes were matched across fractions by CDR3 nucleotide sequence plus V segment. Antigen specificity was annotated against VDJdb with VDJmatch, allowing one amino acid substitution in CDR3. TCRdb reprocessed the reads and assigns one entry to each CDR3 protein sequence, leaving out DNA. TCRdb, rather than the study authors, made the V and J calls. The record for this sample contains 500,000 to 700,000 distinct CDR3 sequences. The ten most abundant clones make up around 3.3% of the sample.

Its CDR3 holds 16 amino acids, cysteine through phenylalanine. The DNA is unrecorded. CDR1 and CDR2 were assigned from the germline V gene as SGDLS and YYNGEE. To determine HCMV serostatus, a commercial ELISA kit was used to detect HCMV-specific IgG in serum. Peripheral blood mononuclear cells were isolated from blood by Ficoll density gradient centrifugation. With regard to this clonotype: The clone's antigen remains unknown.

The rearranged segments are TRBV9 and TRBJ2-3. Sequencing was done on a sample of blood T cells: a sorted CD56 or NKG2C T cell subset, CD4+ or CD8+ T cells, or bulk PBMC T cells (not recorded which). This clonotype was sampled from a man aged 18 to 29 in good health. Donor details come from another sample of the same person, matched by shared clones. CDR3 sequence: CASSVAAQTHTDTQYF.